This record concerns one T cell receptor beta chain sequence. Method: immunoSEQ multiplex PCR; TCRdb's copy keeps in-frame clones and lacks some. The sample contains some 120,000 clones, around nine tenths of which appear only once. This sample was taken from a study of T cell clones after liver transplantation. Study at large: Post-transplant blood was tracked for graft-donor-reactive T cell clones identified in a pre-transplant mixed lymphocyte reaction. HCV positivity affected three of eight recipients; the rest lacked autoimmune or viral indications. Timepoints were pre-transplant, pre-withdrawal, and after withdrawal was completed or failed.

CDR3 length: 16 residues. Trimming shortened V by 4 bases and J by 0 bases, and 14 bases separated the two germline ends. The germline V gene encodes CDR1 SGHRS and CDR2 YFSETQ. Thawed unstimulated PBMCs were FACS-sorted by CD3, CD4 and CD8 into two populations. The chain carries TRBV5-1 and TRBJ2-1; D is ambiguous. Material: CD4+ T cells from blood, obtained 12 months after liver transplant. The sequence came from a human patient who received a liver transplant. Some T cells may be provided by the graft donor. The CDR3 loop is CASSLLRKSSYNEQFF. CDR3 in DNA: TGCGCCAGCAGCCTTTTGCGTAAGAGCTCCTACAATGAGCAGTTCTTC.